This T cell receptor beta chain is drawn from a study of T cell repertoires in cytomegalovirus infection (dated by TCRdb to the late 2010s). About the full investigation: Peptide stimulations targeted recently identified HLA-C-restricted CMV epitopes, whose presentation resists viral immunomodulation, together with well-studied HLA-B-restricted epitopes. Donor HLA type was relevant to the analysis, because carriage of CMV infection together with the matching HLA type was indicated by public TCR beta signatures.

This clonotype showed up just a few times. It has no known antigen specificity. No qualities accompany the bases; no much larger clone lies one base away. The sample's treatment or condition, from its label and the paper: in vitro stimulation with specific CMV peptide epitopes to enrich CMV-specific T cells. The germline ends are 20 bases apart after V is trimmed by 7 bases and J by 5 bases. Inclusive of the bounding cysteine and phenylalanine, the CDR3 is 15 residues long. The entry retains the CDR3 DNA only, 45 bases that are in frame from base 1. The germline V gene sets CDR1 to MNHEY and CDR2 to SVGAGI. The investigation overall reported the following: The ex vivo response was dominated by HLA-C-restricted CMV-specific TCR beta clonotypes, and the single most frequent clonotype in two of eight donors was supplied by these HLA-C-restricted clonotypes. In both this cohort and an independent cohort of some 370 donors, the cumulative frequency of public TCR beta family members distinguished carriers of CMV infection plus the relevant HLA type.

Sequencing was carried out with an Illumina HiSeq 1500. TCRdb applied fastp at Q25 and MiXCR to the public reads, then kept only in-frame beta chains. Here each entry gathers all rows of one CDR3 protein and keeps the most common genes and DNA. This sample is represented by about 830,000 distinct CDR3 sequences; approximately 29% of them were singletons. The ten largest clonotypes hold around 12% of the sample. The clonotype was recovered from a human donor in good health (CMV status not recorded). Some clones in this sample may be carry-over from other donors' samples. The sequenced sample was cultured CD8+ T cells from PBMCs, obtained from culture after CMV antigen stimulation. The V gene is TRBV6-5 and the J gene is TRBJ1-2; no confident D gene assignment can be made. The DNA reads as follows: TGTGCCAGCACCCCGGGTCCCCAAAGAGAGTATGGCTACACCTTC. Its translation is CASTPGPQREYGYTF.